This T cell receptor (beta chain) was sequenced in a study of CD8 T cells in Susac syndrome. Deletions cut 2 bases from V and 0 bases from J, with 7 bases between. This CDR3 is built from 13 residues. CDR1 and CDR2 from the germline V gene are SQVTM and ANQGSEA. Random-hexamer reverse transcription was applied to roughly 0.5 to 1 ug RNA. One entry per CDR3 protein, called by TCRdb with MiXCR from the immunoSEQ multiplex PCR reads. The profile shows 80,000 or so distinct CDR3 sequences, about 93% of them singletons. The sample was CD4+ T cells from PBMCs. The chain has TRBV29-1 and TRBJ1-1; unclear D gene. The clonotype was recovered from a human donor with Susac syndrome. The DNA for the CDR3 is TGCAGCGTTGAACCGAGGGTGAACACTGAAGCTTTCTTT. Its protein is CSVEPRVNTEAFF.